This T cell receptor (beta chain) comes out of a study of blood T cells in healthy people across ages (dated by TCRdb to about 2015). General notes on the study: In model experiments, template switching captured roughly one uniquely barcoded TCR beta cDNA molecule for every two T cells. Four age groups were formed from the donors: young (average 16 years), middle-aged (approximately 40), aged (about 62) and long-lived (more than 75). For two donors (one aged 18 to 29 and one aged 80 or older), the study analyzed two additional independent replicas of 1 million unique cDNA reads from the same blood draw. The study measured age-related changes in TCR beta repertoire diversity using deep sequencing normalized with unique cDNA molecular identifiers. To avoid experimental bias, donors of different ages were randomly spread across the sequencing lanes. The full study reports these points: The CMV infection status of donors was not known, potentially confounding age-related changes in expanded clonotypes. Compared with the aged group, the long-lived group had more naive CD4+ T cells, fewer expanded clones and increased TCR diversity, a pattern suggesting age selection. The percentage of naive T cells measured by flow cytometry correlated strongly with observed TCR beta diversity. Total diversity estimates from one million sequenced T cells were considered lower bounds and underestimates. As age increased, observed TCR beta diversity per million T cells dropped in a roughly linear way, and a significant reduction was already evident by age around 41. Conclusive comparison of naive and antigen-experienced compartments was prevented by the profiling of bulk unsorted PBMCs.

Per the germline V gene, SGHTA is the CDR1 and FQGNSA is the CDR2. CDR3 length: 14 amino acids, cysteine to phenylalanine. Of the read, only the CDR3 DNA is kept; its 42 bases are in frame from base 1. V is pared back by 2 bases and J by 2 bases, with 10 bases lying between the germline termini. The donors were 40 or so Caucasian individuals from Russia, aged roughly 6 to 100 years, who were systemically healthy. Each donor gave about 9.8 milliliters of peripheral blood, drawn into EDTA-treated Vacutainer tubes. Ficoll-Paque density-gradient centrifugation was used to isolate PBMCs, with at least 7 million per sample. Total RNA was extracted from PBMCs with Trizol reagent, with at least 6 micrograms obtained per sample. The percentages of naive CD45RAhigh/CD27high T cells were determined by flow cytometry on a PBMC aliquot from every donor. This clonotype turned up a few times. Its antigen has not been determined. Base qualities are not at hand, and no much larger clone is one base apart.

The library was built by means of 5' RACE. The sequencer was an Illumina HiSeq 2500. A second about 7 to 12 cycle PCR used a sample-barcoded 5' primer and a J-beta primer mix. A template-switch 5' adaptor carrying 12 random nucleotides introduced a unique molecular identifier onto each TCR beta cDNA molecule. At least 3 million CDR3-containing paired-end reads were obtained from each sample. All of the RNA was converted into first-strand cDNA using the Mint cDNA synthesis kit, with a TRBC-specific oligonucleotide serving as the primer. Following uracil-DNA glycosylase treatment, a first 18-cycle PCR with universal primers M1SS and BC2_uni_R was performed on all cDNA. The published analysis was carried out like this. Normalization of each sample was performed by random selection of 1 million high-quality reads, each carrying a distinct molecular identifier. Instead of being binned into consensus sequences, reads with shared molecular identifiers were discarded. MiTCR, with a Q25 quality threshold and the strictest error-elimination algorithm, was used for CDR3 identification, clonotype clustering and error correction. A nonparametric unseen species model using Euler transformation provided a lower-bound estimate of total TCR beta diversity. TCRdb applied fastp at Q25 and MiXCR to the public reads, then kept only in-frame beta chains. Every distinct CDR3 protein forms one entry, paired with its most common genes and DNA. These V and J calls originate from TCRdb's pipeline instead of the authors' own analysis. This sample comprises about 580,000 distinct CDR3 sequences, 45% to 55% of them detected only once. The ten largest clones represent under 30% of the sample.

In this chain, TRBV7-2 is recombined with TRBJ2-7; a weak D assignment points to TRBD2 (5 bases agree). The sequencing sample was made of blood. This receptor was identified in an elderly man in good health. The CDR3 in this case is CASSLLWGAYEQYF. The sequenced DNA is TGTGCCAGCAGCTTATTGTGGGGAGCCTACGAGCAGTACTTC.